This T cell receptor beta chain was sequenced for a study of cytomegalovirus exposure and HLA in healthy donors. PCR used 60 Vbeta primers and 13 Jbeta primers. Libraries were prepared by immunoSEQ multiplex PCR; TCRdb keeps only in-frame clonotypes and omits some of them. Of some 93,000 clones in the sample, around 10% are singletons; the top ten hold about 5%. Study conclusions and caveats: In a later analysis, at a false discovery rate of 0.05, 16,951 TCR beta sequences matched HLA alleles. Researchers reported that a few CMV-associated chains were confirmed in vitro as CMV antigen-specific. In a later analysis, most CMV-associated TCR beta chains appeared HLA-restricted.

Comment on this clone: Its antigen is not known.

Germline-derived CDR1 and CDR2 are MNHNS and SASEGT. Trimming removed 4 bases from V and 6 bases from J; junction bases left unmatched: 7. The CDR3 is 15 amino acids. Specimen: PBMCs. This TCR was recovered from a man in his forties or fifties in good health and CMV-seropositive. V usage is TRBV6-1 and J usage is TRBJ2-1; 9 bases are shared with TRBD2. The chain's CDR3 is CASSVREGQGNEQFF. CDR3 in DNA: TGTGCCAGCAGTGTGCGGGAGGGCCAGGGCAATGAGCAGTTCTTC.